These 2 T cell receptor beta chains came from one sample sequenced in a study of cytomegalovirus exposure and HLA in healthy donors. Some clones are missing from TCRdb's copy, which holds only in-frame ones; the method was immunoSEQ multiplex PCR. The data show under 250,000 clones, 80% to 85% seen once. The specimen was PBMCs. All receptors come from a woman under 40 in good health and CMV-seronegative.

The chain uses TRBV6-4 and TRBJ2-2, with 10 bases identical to TRBD1. The germline V gene encodes CDR1 MRHNA and CDR2 SNTAGT. V lost 4 bases and J lost 0; bases outside the gene matches: 2. This CDR3 is 16 amino acids long. The CDR3 is CASSAGQGANTGELFF. The CDR3 nucleotides read TGTGCCAGCAGTGCCGGACAGGGGGCGAACACCGGGGAGCTGTTTTTT.

This clone was picked up one time. V usage is TRBV5-1 and J usage is TRBJ2-7, with TRBD1 matching 10 bases. V lost 5 bases, J lost 4 bases, and 6 bases stayed unmatched. This CDR3 has 14 residues. Germline V gene lookup returns CDR1 SGHRS and CDR2 YFSETQ. The CDR3: CASRSDRGVYEQYF. In nucleotides, the CDR3 is TGCGCCAGCAGGTCGGACAGGGGGGTATACGAGCAGTACTTC. The whole variable domain, remainder taken from reference TRBV5-1 and TRBJ2-7, is KAGVTQTPRYLIKTRGQQVTLSCSPISGHRSVSWYQQTPGQGLQFLFEYFSETQRNKGNFPGRFSGRQFSNSRSEMNVSTLELGDSALYLCASRSDRGVYEQYFGPGTRLTVT.